This T cell receptor (beta chain) was captured in a study of blood T cell repertoires in COVID-19. Across the study: Both acute and convalescent COVID-19 samples were obtained from the United States, Italy and Spain. The cDNA or gDNA used as material had been derived from T cells, B-cell-depleted T cells, or PBMCs.

Method: immunoSEQ multiplex PCR; TCRdb's copy keeps in-frame clones and lacks some. This table holds about 67,000 clones, roughly three quarters found once. The V gene's germline CDR1 is KGHSH and CDR2 LQKENI. V was shortened by 2 bases and J by 8 bases, with 18 bases between the two germline ends. This CDR3 contains 15 residues. The chain uses TRBV18 and TRBJ1-2; D is possibly TRBD1 (5 bases). What was sequenced was peripheral blood. This TCR was recovered from a woman in her fifties or sixties with acute or convalescent COVID-19. In nucleotides, the CDR3 is TGTGCCAGCTCACCAACCGATCAGGGCCCCAGGGGCTACACCTTC. Its protein is CASSPTDQGPRGYTF.